Presented here are 23 T cell receptor beta chains from one specimen sequenced in a study of radiation and T cells in renal cell carcinoma. Indicated time point: blood 4 weeks post-SBRT, at nephrectomy. Treatment: 15 Gy SBRT to primary tumor, nephrectomy 4 weeks later. Profiling relied on immunoSEQ multiplex PCR, and the TCRdb table lists in-frame clones only, not all of them. The sample records over 85,000 clones, around four fifths being singletons. This specimen consisted of blood, obtained from a patient whose treatment included radiotherapy and nephrectomy. These receptor sequences come from a man in his forties or fifties with renal cell carcinoma.

For the CDR3, the DNA is TGTGCCAGCAGTAGAATGGACAGCGCCTACGAGCAGTACTTC. Encoded protein: CASSRMDSAYEQYF. The J gene is TRBJ2-7, the V gene TRBV27; weak D call: TRBD1 (6 bases). Germline CDR1 is MNHEY and CDR2 is SMNVEV (reference sequence). The CDR3 covers 14 residues. V was shortened by 5 bases and J by 2 bases, with 13 bases between the two germline ends.

The chain combines TRBV5-4 with TRBJ1-2, with TRBD1 matching over 8 bases. CDR1 and CDR2 from the germline V gene are SGHNT and YYREEE (reference sequence). The length of the CDR3 is 15 residues. V lost 5 bases and J lost 8; bases outside the gene matches: 14. The CDR3 loop reads CASRLGQGFYDGYTF. DNA for the CDR3: TGTGCCAGCAGGTTAGGACAGGGATTTTACGACGGCTACACCTTC.

The chain joins TRBV6-4 to TRBJ1-5; perhaps TRBD1 as D (5 bases). This CDR3 is 13 amino acids long. CDR1 and CDR2 (germline): MRHNA, SNTAGT. V lost 8 bases and J lost 3, with 11 bases in between. In nucleotides, the CDR3 is TGTGCCAGCGCCCGACAGACCAATCAGCCCCAGCATTTT. Translation gives CASARQTNQPQHF.

The chain couples TRBV6-1 to TRBJ1-1; D might be TRBD1 (6 bases). Germline lookup yields CDR1 MNHNS and CDR2 SASEGT. Trimming removed 4 bases from V and 4 bases from J, with 16 bases in between. This CDR3 is built from 15 residues. CDR3 sequence (DNA): TGTGCCAGCAGTGGCCGAGAGGGGGTGAGCACTGAAGCTTTCTTT. Translating gives CASSGREGVSTEAFF.

V and J are TRBV2 and TRBJ1-5; D gene ambiguous. This CDR3 has 14 residues. V dropped 5 bases and J dropped 4 bases, with 12 bases sitting between them. The germline gives CDR1 SNHLY, CDR2 FYNNEI. CDR3 in amino acids: CASSPGLPNQPQHF. CDR3 nucleotides: TGTGCCAGCAGTCCTGGCCTCCCTAATCAGCCCCAGCATTTT.

This clone was observed once. The rearrangement links TRBV13 to TRBJ2-2; maybe TRBD2 (5 bases). The CDR3 has 16 residues. Per the germline V gene, CDR1 is PRHDT and CDR2 is FYEKMQ (reference sequence). Deletions cut 5 bases from V and 0 bases from J, with 13 bases between. CDR3 in DNA: TGTGCCAGCAGCCTCCGGGGAGCCTCGAACACCGGGGAGCTGTTTTTT. Amino acid sequence: CASSLRGASNTGELFF.

This rearrangement joins TRBV28 to TRBJ1-2; 7 bases match TRBD1. The V segment lost 5 bases and the J segment 4 bases; nucleotides outside the gene matches: 13. CDR3 length equals 16 residues. Germline V gene lookup returns CDR1 MDHEN and CDR2 SYDVKM. Here the CDR3 reads CASSAGTGTVSYGYTF. CDR3 nucleotide sequence: TGTGCCAGCAGTGCTGGTACCGGGACAGTAAGCTATGGCTACACCTTC.

The chain joins TRBV18 to TRBJ1-4, with 7 bases matching TRBD1. Germline trimming cut 6 bases from V and 8 bases from J; bases unmatched to any gene: 12. Germline V gene lookup returns CDR1 KGHSH and CDR2 LQKENI. This CDR3 is 15 amino acids long. Written as DNA, the CDR3 is TGTGCCAGCTCCTACACCCTAGACAGGGAAGAAAAACTGTTTTTT. It encodes CASSYTLDREEKLFF.

The chain has TRBV18 and TRBJ2-2; D possibly matches TRBD1 or TRBD2 (5 bases each). Germline assignment: CDR1 KGHSH and CDR2 LQKENI. Deletions cut 3 bases from V and 6 bases from J, with 14 bases between. The CDR3 totals 15 residues. The CDR3 sequence: CASSPRDDGAGELFF. CDR3 coding DNA: TGTGCCAGCTCACCCAGGGATGACGGGGCCGGGGAGCTGTTTTTT.

This rearrangement joins TRBV6-1 to TRBJ2-2; TRBD1 agrees at 9 bases. Germline V CDR1 and CDR2: MNHNS, SASEGT. Germline trimming cut 5 bases from V and 6 bases from J; bases unmatched to any gene: 4. The CDR3 covers 14 residues. The CDR3 sequence: CASSQQGAAGELFF. As DNA, the CDR3 is TGTGCCAGCAGTCAACAGGGGGCAGCCGGGGAGCTGTTTTTT.

The chain has TRBV4-2 and TRBJ1-2; D gene ambiguous. V lost 3 bases, J lost 0 bases, and 17 bases lay in between. Germline CDR1 reads LGHNA; CDR2 reads YNFKEQ. The CDR3 extends over 17 amino acids. The CDR3 bases are TGTGCCAGCAGCCAGCTCCATGGGCAGGAAGCTAACTATGGCTACACCTTC. This gives the protein CASSQLHGQEANYGYTF.

The CDR3 region has the DNA TGTGCCAGATGGCGACTTGGGGGCAATCAGCCCCAGCATTTT. Its protein product is CARWRLGGNQPQHF. The V call is TRBV19, the J call TRBJ1-5; no firm D call. V was cut by 9 bases and J by 2 bases, with 14 bases left in between. The CDR3 has 14 residues. The germline gives CDR1 LNHDA, CDR2 SQIVND (reference sequence).

For this clone: Other DNA sequences of this sample code for an identical CDR3. The chain is built from TRBV6-5 and TRBJ1-3, with D uncertain. Germline V gene sequence: CDR1 MNHEY, CDR2 SVGAGI. V was clipped by 0 bases and J by 4 bases, with 4 bases between them. CDR3 size: 13 residues. The CDR3 sequence is CASSYSSGNTIYF. CDR3 DNA: TGTGCCAGCAGTTACTCGTCCGGAAACACCATATATTTT.

This clone has just a few counts. This rearrangement joins TRBV2 to TRBJ1-2, with TRBD1 matching 9 bases. The CDR3 contains 13 residues. In germline, CDR1 is SNHLY, CDR2 FYNNEI. Trimming removed 6 bases from V and 8 bases from J; junction bases left unmatched: 7. The CDR3 sequence: CASSWDRAQGYTF. CDR3 nucleotides: TGTGCCAGCAGCTGGGACAGGGCGCAGGGCTACACCTTC.

The rearrangement links TRBV5-1 to TRBJ2-7, with TRBD2 identical over 12 bases. The CDR3 length is 15 residues. Looked up from germline, CDR1 is SGHRS and CDR2 is YFSETQ. V gave up 0 bases and J gave up 6 bases; unmatched junction bases: 4. The CDR3 protein is CASSLGLAGVGEQYF. The CDR3 region has the DNA TGCGCCAGCAGCTTGGGACTAGCGGGAGTAGGCGAGCAGTACTTC.

The chain is built from TRBV6-6 and TRBJ2-1; the D is unclear. CDR1 and CDR2 from the germline V gene are MNHNY and SVGAGI (reference sequence). V lost 4 bases and J 2 bases, leaving 3 bases between the germline ends. CDR3 length equals 12 residues. CDR3 sequence reads: CASSWAYNEQFF. CDR3 bases: TGTGCCAGCAGTTGGGCCTACAATGAGCAGTTCTTC.

CDR3 bases: TGTGCCAGCAAGGGACAGGGGGCGACTAATGAAAAACTGTTTTTT. Protein sequence: CASKGQGATNEKLFF. V is TRBV6-5 and J is TRBJ1-4; 12 bases align to TRBD1. After removal of 7 bases from V and 2 bases from J, the junction contained 2 bases not matched to a gene. CDR1 MNHEY and CDR2 SVGAGI come from the germline V gene. This CDR3 spans 15 amino acids.

The rearrangement uses TRBV6-5 and TRBJ1-5; no clear D gene. V was shortened by 0 bases and J by 0 bases, with 6 bases between the two germline ends. The CDR3 has 15 residues. Germline V gene lookup returns CDR1 MNHEY and CDR2 SVGAGI. The CDR3 nucleotides are TGTGCCAGCAGTTACTCGCAGGTTAGCAATCAGCCCCAGCATTTT. Amino acids: CASSYSQVSNQPQHF.

The V call is TRBV2, the J call TRBJ2-5; 7 nucleotides agree with TRBD2. The CDR3 runs to 16 residues. CDR1 and CDR2 (germline): SNHLY, FYNNEI. V trimming: 2 bases; J trimming: 4 bases; junction bases outside the gene matches: 10. The CDR3 sequence is CASSELGGGPGETQYF. The CDR3 DNA reads as TGTGCCAGCAGTGAACTTGGGGGAGGGCCAGGAGAGACCCAGTACTTC.

The chain is built from TRBV4-3 and TRBJ2-7; D is possibly TRBD1 or TRBD2 (5 bases each). The V end was cut by 0 bases, the J end by 7 bases, with 13 bases between. The germline gives CDR1 LGHNA, CDR2 YSLEER. The CDR3 consists of 14 residues. Here the CDR3 reads CASSQEGRGGEQYF. The CDR3 region has the DNA TGCGCCAGCAGCCAAGAGGGACGGGGTGGAGAGCAGTACTTC.

V gene TRBV30 combines with J gene TRBJ1-1, with D unclear. V was shortened by 8 bases and J by 3 bases, with 16 bases between the two germline ends. Germline CDR1 reads GTSNPN; CDR2 reads SVGIG (reference sequence). The CDR3 length is 13 residues. The CDR3 sequence is CASAEGWDTEAFF. The CDR3 DNA reads TGTGCCAGCGCCGAGGGATGGGACACTGAAGCTTTCTTT.

This clone was seen only a few times. V gene TRBV28 combines with J gene TRBJ1-1; D gene unclear. V was cut by 6 bases and J by 2 bases, with 10 bases left in between. The CDR3 runs to 13 residues. Germline loops: CDR1 MDHEN, CDR2 SYDVKM. The CDR3 DNA reads as TGTGCCAGCAGCTGGCAGGACAACACTGAAGCTTTCTTT. Protein: CASSWQDNTEAFF.

V is TRBV5-6 and J is TRBJ2-3; 7 bases agree with TRBD2. V dropped 0 bases and J dropped 1; count of bases not matched to a gene: 5. Per the germline V gene, CDR1 is SGHDT and CDR2 is YYEEEE. The CDR3 runs to 16 residues. CDR3 loop: CASSLGSSGRTDTQYF. CDR3 nucleotides: TGTGCCAGCAGCTTGGGGTCTAGCGGACGCACAGATACGCAGTATTTT.